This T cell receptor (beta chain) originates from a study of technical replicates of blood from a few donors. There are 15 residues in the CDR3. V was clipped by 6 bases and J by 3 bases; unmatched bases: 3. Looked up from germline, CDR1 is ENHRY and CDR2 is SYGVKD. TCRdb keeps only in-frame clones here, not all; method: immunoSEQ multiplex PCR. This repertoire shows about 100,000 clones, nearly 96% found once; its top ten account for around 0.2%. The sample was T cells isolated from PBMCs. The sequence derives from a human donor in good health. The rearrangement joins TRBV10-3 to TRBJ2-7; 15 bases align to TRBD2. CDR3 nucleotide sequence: TGTGCCATCAGCACGGGACTAGCGGGAGGCTACGAGCAGTACTTC. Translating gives CAISTGLAGGYEQYF.